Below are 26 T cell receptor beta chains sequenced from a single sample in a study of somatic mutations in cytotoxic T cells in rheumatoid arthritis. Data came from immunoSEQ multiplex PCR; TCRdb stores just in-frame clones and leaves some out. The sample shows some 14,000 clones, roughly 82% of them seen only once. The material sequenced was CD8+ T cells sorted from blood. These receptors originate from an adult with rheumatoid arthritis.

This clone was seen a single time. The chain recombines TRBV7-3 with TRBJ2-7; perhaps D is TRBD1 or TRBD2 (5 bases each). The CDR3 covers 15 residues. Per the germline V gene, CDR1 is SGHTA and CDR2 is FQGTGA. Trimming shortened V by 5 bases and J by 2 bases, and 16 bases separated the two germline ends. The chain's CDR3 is CASSPGKRGAYEQYF. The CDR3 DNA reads TGTGCCAGCAGCCCTGGCAAGAGGGGCGCCTACGAGCAGTACTTC. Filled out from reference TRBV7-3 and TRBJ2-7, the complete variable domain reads GAGVSQTPSNKVTEKGKYVELRCDPISGHTALYWYRQSLGQGPEFLIYFQGTGAADDSGLPNDRFFAVRPEGSVSTLKIQRTERGDSAVYLCASSPGKRGAYEQYFGPGTRLTVT.

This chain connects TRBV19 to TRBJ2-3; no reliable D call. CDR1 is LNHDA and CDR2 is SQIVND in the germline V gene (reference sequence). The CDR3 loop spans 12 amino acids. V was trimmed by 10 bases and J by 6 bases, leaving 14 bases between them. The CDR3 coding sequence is TGTGCCATTGGCCTTGGAGCGGATACGCAGTATTTT. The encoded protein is CAIGLGADTQYF.

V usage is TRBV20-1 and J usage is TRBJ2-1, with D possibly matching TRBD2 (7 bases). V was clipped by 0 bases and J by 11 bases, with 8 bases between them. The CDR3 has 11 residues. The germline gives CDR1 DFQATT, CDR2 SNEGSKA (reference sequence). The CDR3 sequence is CSARERGQQFF. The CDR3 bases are TGCAGTGCTAGAGAGCGGGGGCAGCAGTTCTTC.

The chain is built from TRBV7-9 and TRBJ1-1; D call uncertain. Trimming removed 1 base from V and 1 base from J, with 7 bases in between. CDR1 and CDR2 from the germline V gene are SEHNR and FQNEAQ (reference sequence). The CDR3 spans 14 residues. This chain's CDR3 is CASSLGTQNTEAFF. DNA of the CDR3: TGTGCCAGCAGCTTAGGGACCCAGAACACTGAAGCTTTCTTT.

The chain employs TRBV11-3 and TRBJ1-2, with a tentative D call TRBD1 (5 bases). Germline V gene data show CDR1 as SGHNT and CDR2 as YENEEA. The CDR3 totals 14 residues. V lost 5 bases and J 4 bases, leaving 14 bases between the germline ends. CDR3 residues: CASSPPPGSYGYTF. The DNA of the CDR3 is TGTGCCAGCAGCCCCCCCCCAGGGTCCTATGGCTACACCTTC.

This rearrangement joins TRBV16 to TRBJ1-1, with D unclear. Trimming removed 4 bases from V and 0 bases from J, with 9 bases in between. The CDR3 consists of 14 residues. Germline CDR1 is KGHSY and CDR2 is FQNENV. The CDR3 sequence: CASSPPGLNTEAFF. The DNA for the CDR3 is TGTGCCAGCAGCCCCCCGGGATTGAACACTGAAGCTTTCTTT.

In DNA form, the CDR3 reads TGTGCCAGCAGCAAGGGGGGAGGAGAAAAGGCCTACGAGCAGTACTTC. Residues: CASSKGGGEKAYEQYF. This chain uses TRBV7-9 with TRBJ2-7, with D tentatively TRBD1 or TRBD2 (6 bases each). V dropped 5 bases and J dropped 2 bases, with 19 bases sitting between them. This CDR3 spans 16 amino acids. Germline-derived CDR1 and CDR2 are SEHNR and FQNEAQ (reference sequence).

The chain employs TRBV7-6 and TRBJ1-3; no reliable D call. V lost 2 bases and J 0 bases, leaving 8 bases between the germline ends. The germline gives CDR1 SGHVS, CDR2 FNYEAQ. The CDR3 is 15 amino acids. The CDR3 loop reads CASSLSLGSGNTIYF. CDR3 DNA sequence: TGTGCCAGCAGCTTAAGTTTGGGCTCTGGAAACACCATATATTTT.

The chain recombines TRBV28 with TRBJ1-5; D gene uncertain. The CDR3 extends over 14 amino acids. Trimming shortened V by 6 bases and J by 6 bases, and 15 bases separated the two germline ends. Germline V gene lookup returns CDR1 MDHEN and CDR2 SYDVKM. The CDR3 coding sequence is TGTGCCAGCAGGGGCCTTCCCAGAGGTCAGCCCCAGCATTTT. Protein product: CASRGLPRGQPQHF.

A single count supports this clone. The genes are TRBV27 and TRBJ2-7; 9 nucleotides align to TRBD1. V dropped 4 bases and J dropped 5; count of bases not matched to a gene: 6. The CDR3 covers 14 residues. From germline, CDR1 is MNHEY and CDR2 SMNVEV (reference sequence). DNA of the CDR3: TGTGCCAGCAGTTGGGACAGGGAGGAGGACGAGCAGTACTTC. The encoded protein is CASSWDREEDEQYF.

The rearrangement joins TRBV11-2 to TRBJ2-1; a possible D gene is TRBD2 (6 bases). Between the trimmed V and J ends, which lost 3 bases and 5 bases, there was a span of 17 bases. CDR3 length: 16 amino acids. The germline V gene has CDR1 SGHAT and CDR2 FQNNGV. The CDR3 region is CASSLSAGRFNNEQFF. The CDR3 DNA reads TGTGCCAGCAGCTTGTCGGCGGGAAGATTTAACAATGAGCAGTTCTTC.

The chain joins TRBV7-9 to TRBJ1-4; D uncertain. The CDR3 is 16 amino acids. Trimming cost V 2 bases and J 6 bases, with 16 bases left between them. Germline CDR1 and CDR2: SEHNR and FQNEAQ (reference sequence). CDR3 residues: CASSLPRGVEDEKLFF. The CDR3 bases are TGTGCCAGCAGCTTACCCCGCGGGGTCGAGGATGAAAAACTGTTTTTT.

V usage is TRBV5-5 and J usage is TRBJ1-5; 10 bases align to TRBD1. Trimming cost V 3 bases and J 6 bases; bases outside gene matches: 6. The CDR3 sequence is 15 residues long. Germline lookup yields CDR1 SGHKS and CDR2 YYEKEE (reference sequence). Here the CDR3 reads CASSSDRGFGQPQHF. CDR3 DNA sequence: TGTGCCAGCAGCTCGGACAGGGGGTTCGGTCAGCCCCAGCATTTT.

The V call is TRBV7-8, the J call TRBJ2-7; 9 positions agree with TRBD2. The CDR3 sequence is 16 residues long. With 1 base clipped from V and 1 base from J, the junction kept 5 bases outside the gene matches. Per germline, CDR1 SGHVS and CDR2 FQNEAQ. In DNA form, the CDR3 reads TGTGCCAGCAGCTTAGTTCGGGCGGGAGGGTCCTACGAGCAGTACTTC. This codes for CASSLVRAGGSYEQYF.

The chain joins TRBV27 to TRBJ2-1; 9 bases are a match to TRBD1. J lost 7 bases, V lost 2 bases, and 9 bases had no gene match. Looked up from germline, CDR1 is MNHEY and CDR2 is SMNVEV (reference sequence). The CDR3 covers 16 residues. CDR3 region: CASSLDGTGRGNEQFF. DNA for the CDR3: TGTGCCAGCAGTTTAGACGGGACAGGGAGGGGGAATGAGCAGTTCTTC.

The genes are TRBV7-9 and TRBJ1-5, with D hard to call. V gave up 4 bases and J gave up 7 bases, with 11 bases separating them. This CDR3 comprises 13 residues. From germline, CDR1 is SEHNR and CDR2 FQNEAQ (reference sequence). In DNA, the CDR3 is TGTGCCAGCAGCTACGGGGTACTCCAGCCCCAGCATTTT. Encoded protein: CASSYGVLQPQHF.

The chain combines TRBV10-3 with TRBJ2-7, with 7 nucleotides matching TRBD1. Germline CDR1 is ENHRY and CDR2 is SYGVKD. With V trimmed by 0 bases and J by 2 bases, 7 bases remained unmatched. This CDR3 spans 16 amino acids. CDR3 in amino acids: CAISESDLTGAYEQYF. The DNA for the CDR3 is TGTGCCATCAGTGAGTCGGACCTCACAGGGGCCTACGAGCAGTACTTC.

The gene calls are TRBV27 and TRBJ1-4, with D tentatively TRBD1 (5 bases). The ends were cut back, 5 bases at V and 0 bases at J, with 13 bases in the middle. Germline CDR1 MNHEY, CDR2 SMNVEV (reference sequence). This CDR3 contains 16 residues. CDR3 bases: TGTGCCAGCAGTCCCTCCGGGGCAACAACTAATGAAAAACTGTTTTTT. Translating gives CASSPSGATTNEKLFF.

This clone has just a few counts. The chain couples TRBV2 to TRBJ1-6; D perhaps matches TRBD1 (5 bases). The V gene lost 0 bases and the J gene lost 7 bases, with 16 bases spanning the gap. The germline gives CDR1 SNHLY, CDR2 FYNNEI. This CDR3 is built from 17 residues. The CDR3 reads CASSEALQAGQNSPLHF. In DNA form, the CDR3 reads TGTGCCAGCAGTGAAGCGCTTCAGGCAGGGCAGAATTCACCCCTCCACTTT.

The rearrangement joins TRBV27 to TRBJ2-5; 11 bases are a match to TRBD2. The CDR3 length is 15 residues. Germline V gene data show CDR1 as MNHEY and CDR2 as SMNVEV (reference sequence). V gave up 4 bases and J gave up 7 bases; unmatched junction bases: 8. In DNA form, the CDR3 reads TGTGCCAGCAGTTACGTTAGCGGGGGGGTCTGGACCCAGTACTTC. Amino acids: CASSYVSGGVWTQYF.

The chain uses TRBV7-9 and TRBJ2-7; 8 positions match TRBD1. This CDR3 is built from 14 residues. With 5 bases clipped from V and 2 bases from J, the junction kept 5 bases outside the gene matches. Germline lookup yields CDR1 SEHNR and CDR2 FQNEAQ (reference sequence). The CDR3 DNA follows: TGTGCCAGCAGCGTCGACAGGGGTCCCTACGAGCAGTACTTC. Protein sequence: CASSVDRGPYEQYF.

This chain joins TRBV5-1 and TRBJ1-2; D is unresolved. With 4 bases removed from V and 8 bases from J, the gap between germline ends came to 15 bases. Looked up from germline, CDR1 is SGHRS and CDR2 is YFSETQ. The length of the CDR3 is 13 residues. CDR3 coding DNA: TGCGCCAGCAGCCAAACAGAGATTATGGGCTACACCTTC. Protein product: CASSQTEIMGYTF.

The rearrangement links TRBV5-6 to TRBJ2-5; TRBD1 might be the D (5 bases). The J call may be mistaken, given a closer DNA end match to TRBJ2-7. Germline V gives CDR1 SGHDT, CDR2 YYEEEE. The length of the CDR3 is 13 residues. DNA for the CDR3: TGTGCCAGCAGCCCAAGGCAGGGTTACGAGCAGTACTTC. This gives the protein CASSPRQGYEQYF.

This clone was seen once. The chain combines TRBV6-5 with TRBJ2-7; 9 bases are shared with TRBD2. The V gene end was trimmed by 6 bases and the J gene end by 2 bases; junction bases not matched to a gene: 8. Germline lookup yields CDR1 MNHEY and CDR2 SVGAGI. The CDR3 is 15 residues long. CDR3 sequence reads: CASSLLAGTPYEQYF. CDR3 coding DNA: TGTGCCAGCAGCTTACTAGCGGGCACTCCCTACGAGCAGTACTTC.

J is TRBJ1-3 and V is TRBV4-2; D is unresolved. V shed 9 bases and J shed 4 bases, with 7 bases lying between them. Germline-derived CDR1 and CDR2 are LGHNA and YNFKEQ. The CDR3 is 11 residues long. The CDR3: CASRAGNTIYF. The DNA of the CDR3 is TGTGCCAGTAGAGCCGGAAACACCATATATTTT.

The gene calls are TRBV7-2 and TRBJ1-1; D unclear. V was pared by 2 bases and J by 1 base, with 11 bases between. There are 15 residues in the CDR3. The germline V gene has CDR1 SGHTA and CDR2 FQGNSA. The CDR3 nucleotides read TGTGCCAGCAGCTTATTGCCCCCAGGGAACACTGAAGCTTTCTTT. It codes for CASSLLPPGNTEAFF.